This T cell receptor (beta chain) was identified during a study of shared clonotypes between healthy human individuals. Whole-study results and caveats: Non-shared clonotypes were found to have lower generation probabilities than the clonotypes that were shared by all four of the sorted-subset donors. In this cohort, only blood was sampled, and tissue repertoires likely differ.

Details on this clone: The antigen is undetermined.

Positively selected for CCR7, the CD45RO-negative cells used as naive CD8 cells excluded terminally differentiated effector memory CD45RA+ cells. This CDR3 spans 12 amino acids. CDR1 and CDR2 from the germline V gene are SGHDT and YYEEEE. Deletions cut 1 base from V and 5 bases from J, with 7 bases between. The assay was carried out at the deep level. Using immunoSEQ multiplex PCR, the repertoire was profiled, and TCRdb retains in-frame clones only, with some absent. The sample contains approximately 720,000 clones, under 95% of which appear only once. Sequencing was carried out using naive CD8+ T cells sorted from blood. The sequence derives from a man aged 25 to 40 in good health. The chain carries TRBV5-6 and TRBJ2-7, with unresolved D. The chain's CDR3 is CASSLPGDEQYF. The CDR3 region has the DNA TGTGCCAGCAGCTTGCCTGGGGACGAGCAGTACTTC.